This T cell receptor beta chain came from a study of early T cells in non-severe SARS-CoV-2 infection. Each CDR3 protein is one row after TCRdb ran MiXCR on the 5' RACE reads. Among more than 60,000 distinct CDR3 sequences, about 9% were seen once, and the ten largest hold less than 6.5%. This clonotype has at least ten counts. The CDR3 is made up of 17 amino acids. Germline V CDR1 and CDR2: SGHTS, YDEGEE. Trimming shortened V by 0 bases and J by 6 bases, and 21 bases separated the two germline ends. The clonotype comes from an adult who was a healthcare worker with PCR-confirmed SARS-CoV-2 infection or an uninfected control (not recorded which). The specimen sequenced was whole blood. The V call is TRBV5-8, the J call TRBJ1-1, with D unclear. This CDR3 reads CASSLAFFLTGVAEAFF. CDR3 nucleotide sequence: TGTGCCAGCAGCTTGGCCTTTTTCTTGACGGGCGTAGCTGAAGCTTTCTTT.